This paragraph reports one TCR beta chain. Its specificity is unknown. The entry originates in a study of T-cell memory formation after mild COVID-19. Study-wide results and caveats: CD8+ contracting clones occupied EMRA, while CD4+ ones occupied mainly CM and EM. Pre-infection memory held some responding clones, suggesting pre-existing cross-reactive T cells responded. Second-wave clones with a day 37 peak had unconfirmed SARS-CoV-2 specificity.

Trimming took 6 bases from V and 2 from J, leaving 23 bases between them. Germline V CDR1 and CDR2: DFQATT, SNEGSKA (reference sequence). This CDR3 has 17 amino acids. TCRdb fed the 5' RACE reads into MiXCR, producing one record per CDR3 protein. The sample has roughly 410,000 distinct CDR3 sequences, roughly 24% seen once. V and J are TRBV20-1 and TRBJ2-1, with D possibly being TRBD1 (6 bases). The TCR originated in an adult woman who had mild COVID-19 (a few samples of this study predate the infection). Cell type and time point are not known. Sequenced input: PBMCs or a T cell subset sorted from them (not recorded which). The DNA of the CDR3 is TGCAGTGCCAAAGAGGCCGGTACAGGGATAACCTACAATGAGCAGTTCTTC. Translation gives CSAKEAGTGITYNEQFF.